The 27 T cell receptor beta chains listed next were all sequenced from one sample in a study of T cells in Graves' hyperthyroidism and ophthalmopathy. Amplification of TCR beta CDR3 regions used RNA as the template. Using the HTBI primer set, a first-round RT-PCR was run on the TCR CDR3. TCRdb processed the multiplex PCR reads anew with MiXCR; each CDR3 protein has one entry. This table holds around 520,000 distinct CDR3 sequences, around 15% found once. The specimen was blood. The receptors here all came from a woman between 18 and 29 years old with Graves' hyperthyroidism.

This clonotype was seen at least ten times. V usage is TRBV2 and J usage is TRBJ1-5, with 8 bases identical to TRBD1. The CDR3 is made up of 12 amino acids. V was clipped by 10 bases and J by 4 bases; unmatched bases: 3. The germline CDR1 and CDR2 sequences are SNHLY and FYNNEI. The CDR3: CATQGGNQPQHF. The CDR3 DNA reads TGTGCCACACAGGGGGGTAATCAGCCCCAGCATTTT.

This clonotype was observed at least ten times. The DNA for the CDR3 is TGTGCCAGCAGCTTTGGACCCCCGGGGACAGATACGCAGTATTTT. It is translated as CASSFGPPGTDTQYF. The chain has TRBV7-3 and TRBJ2-3; perhaps TRBD2 as D (5 bases). Looked up from germline, CDR1 is SGHTA and CDR2 is FQGTGA. V gave up 3 bases and J gave up 3 bases, with 13 bases separating them. CDR3 length: 15 amino acids.

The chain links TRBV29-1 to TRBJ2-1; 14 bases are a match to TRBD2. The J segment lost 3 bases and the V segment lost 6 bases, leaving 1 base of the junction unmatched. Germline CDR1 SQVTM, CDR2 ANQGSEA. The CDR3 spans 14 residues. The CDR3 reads CSVGLAGVYNEQFF. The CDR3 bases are TGCAGCGTGGGACTAGCGGGGGTCTACAATGAGCAGTTCTTC.

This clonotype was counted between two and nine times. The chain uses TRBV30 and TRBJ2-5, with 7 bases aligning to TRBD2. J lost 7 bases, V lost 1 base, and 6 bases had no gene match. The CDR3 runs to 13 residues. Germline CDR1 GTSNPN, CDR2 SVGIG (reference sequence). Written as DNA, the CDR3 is TGTGCCTGGAGTGACAGCCGGGGGGTGACCCAGTACTTC. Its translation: CAWSDSRGVTQYF.

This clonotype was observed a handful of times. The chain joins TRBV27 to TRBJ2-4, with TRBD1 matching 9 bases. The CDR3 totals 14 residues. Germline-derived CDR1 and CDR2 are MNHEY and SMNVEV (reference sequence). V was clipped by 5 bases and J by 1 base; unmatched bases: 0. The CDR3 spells CASSGQGAKNIQYF. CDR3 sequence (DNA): TGTGCCAGCAGTGGACAGGGGGCCAAAAACATTCAGTACTTC.

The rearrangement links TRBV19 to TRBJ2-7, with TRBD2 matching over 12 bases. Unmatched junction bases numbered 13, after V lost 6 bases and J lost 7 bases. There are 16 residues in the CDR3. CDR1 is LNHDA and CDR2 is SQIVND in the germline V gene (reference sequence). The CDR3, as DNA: TGTGCCAGTAGAACACCGACTAGCGGGAGATCTGGGGAGCAGTACGTC. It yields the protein CASRTPTSGRSGEQYV.

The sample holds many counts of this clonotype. For the CDR3, the DNA is TGTGCCAGCAGCTTCAACTACCCCGAAAGCGAGCAGTACTTC. Amino acids: CASSFNYPESEQYF. The rearrangement uses TRBV7-9 and TRBJ2-7; D call uncertain. The CDR3 sequence is 14 residues long. Trimming stripped 3 bases from V and 6 bases from J, with 15 bases between. Germline V lookup: CDR1 SEHNR, CDR2 FQNEAQ (reference sequence).

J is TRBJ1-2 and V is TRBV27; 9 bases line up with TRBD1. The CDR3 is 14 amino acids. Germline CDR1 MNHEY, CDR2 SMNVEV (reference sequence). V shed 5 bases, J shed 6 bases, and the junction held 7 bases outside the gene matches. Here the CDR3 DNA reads TGTGCCAGCAGTAATTTGGGACAGGGACATGGCTACACCTTC. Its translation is CASSNLGQGHGYTF.

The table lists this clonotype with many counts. CDR3 residues: CASSKVGLQPQHF. CDR3 coding DNA: TGTGCCAGCAGCAAAGTGGGGCTTCAGCCCCAGCATTTT. The chain combines TRBV11-2 with TRBJ1-5; D is possibly TRBD1 (5 bases). V lost 5 bases, J lost 6 bases, and 11 bases lay in between. In germline, CDR1 is SGHAT, CDR2 FQNNGV. This CDR3 has 13 residues.

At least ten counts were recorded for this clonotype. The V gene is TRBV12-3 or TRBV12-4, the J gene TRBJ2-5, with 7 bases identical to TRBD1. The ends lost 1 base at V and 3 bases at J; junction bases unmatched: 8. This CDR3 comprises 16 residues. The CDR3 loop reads CASSLGSRDSKETQYF. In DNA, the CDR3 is TGTGCCAGCAGTTTAGGGAGCCGGGACAGCAAAGAGACCCAGTACTTC.

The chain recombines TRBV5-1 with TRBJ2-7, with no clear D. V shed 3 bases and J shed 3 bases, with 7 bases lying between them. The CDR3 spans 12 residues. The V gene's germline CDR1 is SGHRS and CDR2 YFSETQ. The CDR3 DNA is TGCGCCAGCAGCTCACCCTACTACGAGCAGTACTTC. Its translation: CASSSPYYEQYF.

CDR3 in amino acids: CASWAGGLQPQHF. In DNA form, the CDR3 reads TGTGCCAGTTGGGCAGGGGGCTTGCAGCCCCAGCATTTT. The chain employs TRBV19 and TRBJ1-5; 8 bases map to TRBD1. V dropped 8 bases and J dropped 7; count of bases not matched to a gene: 7. The CDR3 sequence is 13 residues long. CDR1 and CDR2 (germline): LNHDA, SQIVND (reference sequence).

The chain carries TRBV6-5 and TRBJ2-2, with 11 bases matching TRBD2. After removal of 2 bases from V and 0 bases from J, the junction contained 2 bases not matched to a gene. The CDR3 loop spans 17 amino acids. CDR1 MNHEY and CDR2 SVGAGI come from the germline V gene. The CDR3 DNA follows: TGTGCCAGCAGTTACGGGACTAGCGGTACGAACACCGGGGAGCTGTTTTTT. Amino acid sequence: CASSYGTSGTNTGELFF.

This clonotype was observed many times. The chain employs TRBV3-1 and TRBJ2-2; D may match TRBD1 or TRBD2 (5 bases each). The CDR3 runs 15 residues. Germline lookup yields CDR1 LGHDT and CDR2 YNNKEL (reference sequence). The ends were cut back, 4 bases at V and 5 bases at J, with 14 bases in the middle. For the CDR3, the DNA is TGTGCCAGCAGCCCACGGGACCCGCGAACCGGGGAGCTGTTTTTT. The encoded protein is CASSPRDPRTGELFF.

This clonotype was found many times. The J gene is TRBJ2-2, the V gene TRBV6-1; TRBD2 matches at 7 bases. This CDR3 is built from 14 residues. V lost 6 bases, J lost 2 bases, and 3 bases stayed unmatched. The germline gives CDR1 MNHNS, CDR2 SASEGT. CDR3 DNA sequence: TGTGCCAGCAGAGCGGGACTAAACACCGGGGAGCTGTTTTTT. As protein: CASRAGLNTGELFF.

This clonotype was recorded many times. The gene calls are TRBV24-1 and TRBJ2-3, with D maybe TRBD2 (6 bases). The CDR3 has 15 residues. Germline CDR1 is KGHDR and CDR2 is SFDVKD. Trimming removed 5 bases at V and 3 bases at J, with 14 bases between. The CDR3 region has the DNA TGTGCCACCAGTGCCGGAGGGCAGGGAACAGATACGCAGTATTTT. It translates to CATSAGGQGTDTQYF.

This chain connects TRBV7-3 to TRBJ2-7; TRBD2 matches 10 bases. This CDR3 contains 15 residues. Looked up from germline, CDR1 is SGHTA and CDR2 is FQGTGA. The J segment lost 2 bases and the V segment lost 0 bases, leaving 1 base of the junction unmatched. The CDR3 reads CASSLTSGGAYEQYF. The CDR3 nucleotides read TGTGCCAGCAGCTTAACAAGCGGGGGGGCCTACGAGCAGTACTTC.

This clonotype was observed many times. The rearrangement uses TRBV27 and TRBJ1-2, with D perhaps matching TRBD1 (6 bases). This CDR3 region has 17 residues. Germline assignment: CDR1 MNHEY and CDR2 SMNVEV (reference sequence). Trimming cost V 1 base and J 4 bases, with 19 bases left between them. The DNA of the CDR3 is TGTGCCAGCAGTTTATATTCGGGTGGTGGGGGGCTCTATGGCTACACCTTC. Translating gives CASSLYSGGGGLYGYTF.

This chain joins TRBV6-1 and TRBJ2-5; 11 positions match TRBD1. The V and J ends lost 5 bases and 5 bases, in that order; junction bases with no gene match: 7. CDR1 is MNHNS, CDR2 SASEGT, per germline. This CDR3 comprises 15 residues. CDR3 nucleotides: TGTGCCAGCAGTCGGGACAGGGGGGGTCCCGAGACCCAGTACTTC. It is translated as CASSRDRGGPETQYF.

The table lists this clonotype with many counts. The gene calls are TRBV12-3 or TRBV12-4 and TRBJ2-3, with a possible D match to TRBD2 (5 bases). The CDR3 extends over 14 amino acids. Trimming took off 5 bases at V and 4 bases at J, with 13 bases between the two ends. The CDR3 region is CASSPVGVADTQYF. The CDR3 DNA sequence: TGTGCCAGCAGTCCAGTCGGGGTCGCAGATACGCAGTATTTT.

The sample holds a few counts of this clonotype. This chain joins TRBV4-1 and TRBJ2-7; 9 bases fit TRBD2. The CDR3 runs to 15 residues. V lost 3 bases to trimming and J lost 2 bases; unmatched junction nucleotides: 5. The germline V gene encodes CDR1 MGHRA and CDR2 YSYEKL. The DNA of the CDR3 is TGCGCCAGCAGCCATAAGACTAGCGGAGCCTACGAGCAGTACTTC. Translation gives CASSHKTSGAYEQYF.

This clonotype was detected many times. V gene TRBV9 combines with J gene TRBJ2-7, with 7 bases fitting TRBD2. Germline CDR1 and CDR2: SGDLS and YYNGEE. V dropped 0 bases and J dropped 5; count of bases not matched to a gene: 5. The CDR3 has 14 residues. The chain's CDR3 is CASSVAGRRDEQYV. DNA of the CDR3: TGTGCCAGCAGCGTAGCCGGGAGGCGCGACGAGCAGTACGTC.

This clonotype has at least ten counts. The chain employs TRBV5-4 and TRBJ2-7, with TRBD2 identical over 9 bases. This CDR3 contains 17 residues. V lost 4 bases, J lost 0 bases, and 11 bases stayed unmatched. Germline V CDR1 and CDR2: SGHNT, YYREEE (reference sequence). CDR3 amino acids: CASSGGSSGGSSYEQYF. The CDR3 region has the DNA TGTGCCAGCAGCGGGGGGAGTAGCGGGGGCAGCTCCTACGAGCAGTACTTC. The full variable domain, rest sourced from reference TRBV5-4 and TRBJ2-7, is ETGVTQSPTHLIKTRGQQVTLRCSSQSGHNTVSWYQQALGQGPQFIFQYYREEENGRGNFPPRFSGLQFPNYSSELNVNALELDDSALYLCASSGGSSGGSSYEQYFGPGTRLTVT.

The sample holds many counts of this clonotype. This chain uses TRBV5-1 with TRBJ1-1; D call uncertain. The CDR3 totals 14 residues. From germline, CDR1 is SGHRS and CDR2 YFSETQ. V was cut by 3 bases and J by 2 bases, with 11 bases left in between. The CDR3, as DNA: TGCGCCAGCAGCTCCCGAACCACTAACACTGAAGCTTTCTTT. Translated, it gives CASSSRTTNTEAFF.

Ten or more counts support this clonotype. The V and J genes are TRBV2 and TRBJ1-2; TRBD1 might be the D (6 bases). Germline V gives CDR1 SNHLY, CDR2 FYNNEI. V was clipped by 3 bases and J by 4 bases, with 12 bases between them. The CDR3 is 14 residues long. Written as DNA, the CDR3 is TGTGCCAGCAGTGACAGGGGAGTAGGCTATGGCTACACCTTC. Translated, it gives CASSDRGVGYGYTF. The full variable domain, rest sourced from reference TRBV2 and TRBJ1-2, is EPEVTQTPSHQVTQMGQEVILRCVPISNHLYFYWYRQILGQKVEFLVSFYNNEISEKSEIFDDQFSVERPDGSNFTLKIRSTKLEDSAMYFCASSDRGVGYGYTFGSGTRLTVV.

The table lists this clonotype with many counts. CDR3 region: CATRRGGSSYNEQFF. CDR3 DNA: TGTGCCACTCGACGAGGGGGTAGCAGCTACAATGAGCAGTTCTTC. The chain recombines TRBV6-1 with TRBJ2-1; D may be TRBD1 (6 bases). Germline V gene lookup returns CDR1 MNHNS and CDR2 SASEGT. Trimming removed 10 bases at V and 3 bases at J, with 19 bases between. The CDR3 totals 15 residues.

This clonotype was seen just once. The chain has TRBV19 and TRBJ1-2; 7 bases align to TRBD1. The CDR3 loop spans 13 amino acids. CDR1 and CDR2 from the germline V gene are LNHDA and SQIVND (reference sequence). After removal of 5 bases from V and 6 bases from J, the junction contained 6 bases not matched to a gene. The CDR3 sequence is CASSQGQFNGYTF. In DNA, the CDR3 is TGTGCCAGTAGTCAGGGACAGTTTAATGGCTACACCTTC.